Reported below is one T cell receptor (beta chain). What it recognizes is unknown. The record originates from a study of T cell repertoires in cytomegalovirus infection. The wider study: The study used recently identified HLA-C-restricted and well-studied HLA-B-restricted CMV epitopes. In public TCR beta signatures, there were indications of both CMV infection and matching HLA type. General study points: Across the ex vivo response, the dominant clonotypes were HLA-C-restricted CMV-specific TCR beta clonotypes. Summed frequency of public TCR beta families distinguished CMV carriers with the relevant HLA.

The CDR3 is 16 residues long. Between the trimmed V and J ends, which lost 4 bases and 4 bases, there was a span of 17 bases. CDR1 SGHRS and CDR2 YFSETQ come from the germline V gene. TCRdb re-called the reads with MiXCR, one entry per CDR3 protein. The top ten clones hold 13% of a sample with 310,000 or so distinct CDR3 sequences, approximately 25% of them seen once. The input for sequencing was cultured PBMCs, taken from culture after CMV antigen stimulation. The clonotype was recovered from a human donor in good health (CMV status not recorded). Some clones in this sample may be carry-over from other donors' samples. J is TRBJ2-2 and V is TRBV5-1; D possibly corresponds to TRBD1 (5 bases). CDR3 coding DNA: TGCGCCAGCAGCCCCAGGGCAGGGCAACCCACCGGGGAGCTGTTTTTT. This encodes CASSPRAGQPTGELFF.